This T cell receptor (beta chain) emerged from a study of blood T cell dynamics during melanoma immunotherapy. The overall study: Metastatic melanoma patients received first-line pembrolizumab or nivolumab plus ipilimumab.

DNA loading was fixed at roughly 0.35 ug for all bulk PBMC samples. TCRdb keeps only in-frame clones here, not all; method: immunoSEQ multiplex PCR. The sample yields about 12,000 clones, roughly nine tenths seen once. The CDR3 extends over 14 amino acids. Per the germline V gene, CDR1 is SGHAT and CDR2 is FQNNGV. V gave up 4 bases and J gave up 0 bases, with 9 bases separating them. This sample's time point: pre-treatment baseline. One draw preceded checkpoint blockade; another followed its first cycle at week 3. Patients had no prior systemic cancer treatment, immunosuppressants or other active cancers.

The V gene is TRBV11-2, the J gene TRBJ1-1; no firm D call. The starting material was blood, obtained from a patient treated with checkpoint blockade. The sequence came from a human donor with melanoma. DNA for the CDR3: TGTGCCAGCAGCTGGGTTTTCGTGAACACTGAAGCTTTCTTT. It codes for CASSWVFVNTEAFF.